The T cell receptor (beta chain) described here comes from a study of post-analysis software for immune sequencing data. Broader study findings: When patients were compared with controls, 4 or 5 TRBV segments were more frequent, TRBV5-6, TRBV5-1 and TRBV20-1 among them. F measure showed strong co-clustering of same-batch samples. The study found significantly lower normalized Chao1 diversity in multiple sclerosis patients than in controls.

The authors incorporated unique molecular identifiers into the TCR beta cDNA libraries. A population of 1 to 10 million T cells gave rise to 400,000 to 550,000 cDNA molecules. TCRdb analysed the PCR reads with MiXCR anew, one entry per CDR3 protein. The data show roughly 650,000 distinct CDR3 sequences, with about 60% seen just once and about 11% held by the top ten. A remark on this clonotype: Its cognate antigen is unknown.

Germline loops: CDR1 MNHEY, CDR2 SMNVEV (reference sequence). With 5 bases clipped from V and 12 bases from J, the junction kept 17 bases outside the gene matches. CDR3 length: 17 amino acids. The origin of this receptor is a girl aged 2-10 years with multiple sclerosis. The sequenced sample consisted of blood. The chain joins TRBV27 to TRBJ2-6; 9 nucleotides agree with TRBD1. The CDR3 reads CASSTEQGASHNSVLTF. The CDR3 bases are TGTGCCAGCAGTACCGAACAGGGGGCGTCACACAACAGCGTCCTGACTTTC.